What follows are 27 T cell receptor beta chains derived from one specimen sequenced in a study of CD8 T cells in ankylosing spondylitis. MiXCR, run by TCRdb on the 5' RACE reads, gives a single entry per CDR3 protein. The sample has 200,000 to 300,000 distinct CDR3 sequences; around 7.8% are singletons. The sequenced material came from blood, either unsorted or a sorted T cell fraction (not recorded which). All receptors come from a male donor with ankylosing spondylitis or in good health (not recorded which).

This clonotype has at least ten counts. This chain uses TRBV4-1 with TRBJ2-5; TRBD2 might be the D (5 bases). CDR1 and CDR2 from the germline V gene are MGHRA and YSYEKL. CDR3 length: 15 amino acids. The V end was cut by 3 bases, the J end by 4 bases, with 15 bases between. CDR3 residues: CASSHITGKGETQYF. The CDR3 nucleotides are TGCGCCAGCAGCCACATTACCGGGAAAGGAGAGACCCAGTACTTC.

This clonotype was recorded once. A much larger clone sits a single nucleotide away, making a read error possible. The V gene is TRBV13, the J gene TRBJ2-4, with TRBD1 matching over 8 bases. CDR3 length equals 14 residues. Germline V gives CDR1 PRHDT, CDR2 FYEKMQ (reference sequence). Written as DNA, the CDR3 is TGTCCCAGCAGCCTTAGGACAGGGAAGGTCATTCAGTACTTC. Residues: CPSSLRTGKVIQYF. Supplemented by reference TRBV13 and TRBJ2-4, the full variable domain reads AAGVIQSPRHLIKEKRETATLKCYPIPRHDTVYWYQQGPGQDPQFLISFYEKMQSDKGSIPDRFSAQQFSDYHSELNMSSLELGDSALYFCPSSLRTGKVIQYFGAGTRLSVL.

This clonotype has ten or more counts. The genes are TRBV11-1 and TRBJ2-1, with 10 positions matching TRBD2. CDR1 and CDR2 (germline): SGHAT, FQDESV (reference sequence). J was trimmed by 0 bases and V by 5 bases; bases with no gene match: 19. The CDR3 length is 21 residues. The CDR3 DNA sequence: TGTGCCAGCAGCGAACCCGGCGGGACTAGCGTCCTACTTAGCTCCTACAATGAGCAGTTCTTC. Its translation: CASSEPGGTSVLLSSYNEQFF.

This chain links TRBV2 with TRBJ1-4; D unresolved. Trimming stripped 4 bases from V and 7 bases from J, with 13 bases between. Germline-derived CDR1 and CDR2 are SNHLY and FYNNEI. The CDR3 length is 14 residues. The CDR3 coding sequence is TGTGCCAGCAGTGCTCTGGGAAAGGGTGAAAAACTGTTTTTT. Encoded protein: CASSALGKGEKLFF.

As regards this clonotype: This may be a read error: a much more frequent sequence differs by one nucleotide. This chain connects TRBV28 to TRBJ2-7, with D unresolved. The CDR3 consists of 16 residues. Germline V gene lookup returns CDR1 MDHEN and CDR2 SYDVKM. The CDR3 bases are TGTGCCAGCAGACCTCAAACGGATTACAGCTCCTACAAGCAGTACTTC. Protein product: CASRPQTDYSSYKQYF.

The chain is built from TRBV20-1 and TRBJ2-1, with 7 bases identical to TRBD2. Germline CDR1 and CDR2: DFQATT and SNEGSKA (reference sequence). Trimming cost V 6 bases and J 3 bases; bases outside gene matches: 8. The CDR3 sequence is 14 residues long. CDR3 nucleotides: TGCAGTGCCGGACCCCAGCGGGACTACAATGAGCAGTTCTTC. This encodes CSAGPQRDYNEQFF.

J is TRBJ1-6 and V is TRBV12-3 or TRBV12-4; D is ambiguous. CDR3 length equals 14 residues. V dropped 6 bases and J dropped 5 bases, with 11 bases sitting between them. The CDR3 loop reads CASRSGTNNSPLHF. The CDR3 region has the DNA TGTGCCAGCAGGTCGGGTACTAATAATTCACCCCTCCACTTT.

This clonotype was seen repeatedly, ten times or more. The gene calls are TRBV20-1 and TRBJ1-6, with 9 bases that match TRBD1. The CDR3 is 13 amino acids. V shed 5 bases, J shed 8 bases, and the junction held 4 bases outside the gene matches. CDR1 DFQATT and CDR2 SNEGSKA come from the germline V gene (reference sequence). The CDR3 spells CSAARTGDSPLHF. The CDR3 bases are TGCAGTGCTGCCCGGACAGGGGATTCACCCCTCCACTTT.

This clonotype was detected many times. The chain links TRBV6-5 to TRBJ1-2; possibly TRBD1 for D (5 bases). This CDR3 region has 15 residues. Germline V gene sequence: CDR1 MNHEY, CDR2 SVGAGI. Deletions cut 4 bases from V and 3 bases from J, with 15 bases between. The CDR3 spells CASSFRDRVYYGYTF. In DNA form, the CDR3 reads TGTGCCAGCAGTTTCAGGGACCGGGTCTACTATGGCTACACCTTC.

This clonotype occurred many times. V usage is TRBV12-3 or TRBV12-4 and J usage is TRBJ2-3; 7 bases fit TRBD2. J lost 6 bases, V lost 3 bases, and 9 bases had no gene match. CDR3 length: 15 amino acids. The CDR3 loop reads CASSLLLMGGDTQYF. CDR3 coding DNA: TGTGCCAGCAGTTTGCTCCTGATGGGAGGGGATACGCAGTATTTT.

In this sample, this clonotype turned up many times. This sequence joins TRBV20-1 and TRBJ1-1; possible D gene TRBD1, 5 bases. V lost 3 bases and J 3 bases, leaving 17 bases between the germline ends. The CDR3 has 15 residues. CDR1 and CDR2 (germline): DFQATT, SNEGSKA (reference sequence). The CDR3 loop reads CSARAAGGAYTEAFF. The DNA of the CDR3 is TGCAGTGCTAGGGCCGCAGGAGGGGCCTACACTGAAGCTTTCTTT.

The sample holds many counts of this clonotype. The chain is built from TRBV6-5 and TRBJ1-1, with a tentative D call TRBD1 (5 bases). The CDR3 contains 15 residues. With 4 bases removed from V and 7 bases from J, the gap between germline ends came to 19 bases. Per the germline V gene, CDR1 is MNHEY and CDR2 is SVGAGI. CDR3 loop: CASSSETAGGDEAFF. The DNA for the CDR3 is TGTGCCAGCAGTTCCGAGACCGCGGGGGGAGATGAAGCTTTCTTT.

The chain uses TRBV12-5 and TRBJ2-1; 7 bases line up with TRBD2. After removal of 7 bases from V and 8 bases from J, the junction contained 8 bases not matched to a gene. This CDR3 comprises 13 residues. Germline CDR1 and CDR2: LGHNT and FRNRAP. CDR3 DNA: TGTGCTAGTGCGCTTGCGGGAGTACATGAGCAGTTCTTC. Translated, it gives CASALAGVHEQFF.

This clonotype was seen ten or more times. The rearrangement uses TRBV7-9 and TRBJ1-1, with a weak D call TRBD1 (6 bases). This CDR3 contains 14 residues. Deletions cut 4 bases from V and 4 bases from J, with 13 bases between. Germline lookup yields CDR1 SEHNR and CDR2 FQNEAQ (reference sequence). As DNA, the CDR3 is TGTGCCAGCAGCTGGGAGGGGGTGGGCACTGAAGCTTTCTTT. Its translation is CASSWEGVGTEAFF.

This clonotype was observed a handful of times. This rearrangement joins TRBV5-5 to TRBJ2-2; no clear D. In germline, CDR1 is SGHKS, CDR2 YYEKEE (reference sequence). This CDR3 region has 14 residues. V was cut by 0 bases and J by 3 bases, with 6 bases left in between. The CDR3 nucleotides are TGTGCCAGCAGCTTGGTAGAGTACACCGGGGAGCTGTTTTTT. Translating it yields CASSLVEYTGELFF.

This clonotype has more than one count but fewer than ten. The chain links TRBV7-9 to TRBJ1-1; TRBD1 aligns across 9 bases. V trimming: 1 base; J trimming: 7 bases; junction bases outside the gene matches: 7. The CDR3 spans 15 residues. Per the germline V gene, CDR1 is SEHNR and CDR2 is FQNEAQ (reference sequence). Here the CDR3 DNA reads TGTGCCAGCAGCTTAGGGGGACAGGGCTTTGGTGAAGCTTTCTTT. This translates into CASSLGGQGFGEAFF.

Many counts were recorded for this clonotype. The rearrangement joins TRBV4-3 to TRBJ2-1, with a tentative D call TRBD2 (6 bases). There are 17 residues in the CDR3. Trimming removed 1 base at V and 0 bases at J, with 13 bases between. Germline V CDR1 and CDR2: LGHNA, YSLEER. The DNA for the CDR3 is TGCGCCAGCAGCCAAGGCGCGGGGACTTACTCCTACAATGAGCAGTTCTTC. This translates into CASSQGAGTYSYNEQFF.

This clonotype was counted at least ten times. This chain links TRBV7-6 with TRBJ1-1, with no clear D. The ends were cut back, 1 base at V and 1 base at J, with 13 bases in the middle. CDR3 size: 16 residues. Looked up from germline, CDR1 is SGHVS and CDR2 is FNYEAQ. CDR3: CASSLGESRRNTEAFF. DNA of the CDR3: TGTGCCAGCAGCTTAGGGGAGAGCAGGCGGAACACTGAAGCTTTCTTT.

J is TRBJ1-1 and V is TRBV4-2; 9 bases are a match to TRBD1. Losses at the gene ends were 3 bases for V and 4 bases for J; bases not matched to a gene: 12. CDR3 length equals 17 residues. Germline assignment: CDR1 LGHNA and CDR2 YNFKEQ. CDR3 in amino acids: CASSQDPSWDRATEAFF. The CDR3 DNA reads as TGTGCCAGCAGCCAGGATCCGTCCTGGGACAGGGCCACTGAAGCTTTCTTT.

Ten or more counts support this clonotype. As DNA, the CDR3 is TGTGCCAGCAGCCCAGGGTTCTCTAGCTCCTACGAGCAGTACTTC. As protein: CASSPGFSSSYEQYF. The gene calls are TRBV7-3 and TRBJ2-7; TRBD1 might be the D (5 bases). There are 15 residues in the CDR3. Between the trimmed V and J ends, which lost 5 bases and 0 bases, there was a span of 14 bases. Germline CDR1 and CDR2: SGHTA and FQGTGA.

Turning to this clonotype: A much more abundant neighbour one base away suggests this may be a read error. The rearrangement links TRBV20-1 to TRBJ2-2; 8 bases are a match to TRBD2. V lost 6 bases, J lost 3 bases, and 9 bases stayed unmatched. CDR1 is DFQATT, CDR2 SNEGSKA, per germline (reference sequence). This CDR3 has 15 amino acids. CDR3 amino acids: CSAGGSGTDTGELFF. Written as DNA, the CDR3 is TGCAGTGCCGGGGGTAGCGGGACGGACACCGGGGAGCTGTTTTTT.

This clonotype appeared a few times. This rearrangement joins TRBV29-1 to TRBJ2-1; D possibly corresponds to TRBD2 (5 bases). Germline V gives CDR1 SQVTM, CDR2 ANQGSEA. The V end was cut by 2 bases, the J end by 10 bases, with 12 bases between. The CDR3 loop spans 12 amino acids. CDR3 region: CSVERGGREQFF. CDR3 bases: TGCAGCGTTGAACGGGGTGGACGGGAGCAGTTCTTC.

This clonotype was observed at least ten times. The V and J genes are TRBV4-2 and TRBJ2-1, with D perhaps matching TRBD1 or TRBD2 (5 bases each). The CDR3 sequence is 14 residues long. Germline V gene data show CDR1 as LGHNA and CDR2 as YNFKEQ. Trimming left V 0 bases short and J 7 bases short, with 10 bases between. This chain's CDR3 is CASSQDGAENEQFF. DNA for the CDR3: TGTGCCAGCAGCCAAGACGGGGCCGAGAATGAGCAGTTCTTC.

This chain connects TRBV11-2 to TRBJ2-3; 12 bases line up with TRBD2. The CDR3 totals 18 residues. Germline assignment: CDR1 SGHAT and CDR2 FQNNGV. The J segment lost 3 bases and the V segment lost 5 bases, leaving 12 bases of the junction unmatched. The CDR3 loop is CASSRSPSGGARTDTQYF. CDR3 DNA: TGTGCCAGCAGCCGGTCCCCTAGCGGGGGGGCAAGAACAGATACGCAGTATTTT.

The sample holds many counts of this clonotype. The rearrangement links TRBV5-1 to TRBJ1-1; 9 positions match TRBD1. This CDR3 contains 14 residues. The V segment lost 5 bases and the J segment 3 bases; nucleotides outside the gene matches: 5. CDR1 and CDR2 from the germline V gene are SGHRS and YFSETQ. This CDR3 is CASSPTGGHTEAFF. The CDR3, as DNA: TGCGCCAGCAGTCCGACAGGGGGGCACACTGAAGCTTTCTTT.

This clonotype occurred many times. CDR3 sequence reads: CASRTYDGRAFF. The CDR3 DNA follows: TGTGCCAGCAGGACCTACGACGGGAGGGCTTTCTTT. The chain is built from TRBV6-5 and TRBJ1-1; D is uncertain. Per the germline V gene, CDR1 is MNHEY and CDR2 is SVGAGI. The CDR3 runs 12 residues. Trimming cost V 6 bases and J 11 bases, with 16 bases left between them.

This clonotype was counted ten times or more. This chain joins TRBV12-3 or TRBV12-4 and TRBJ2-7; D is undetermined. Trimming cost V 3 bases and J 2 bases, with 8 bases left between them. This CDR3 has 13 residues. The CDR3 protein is CASSLESPYEQYF. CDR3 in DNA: TGTGCCAGCAGTTTGGAGAGCCCCTACGAGCAGTACTTC.